The clone carrying this T cell receptor (beta chain) was seen a handful of times. Its antigen is as yet unknown. This sample stems from a study of T cell repertoires in cytomegalovirus infection. TCRdb fed the reads into MiXCR, producing one record per CDR3 protein. The repertoire includes roughly 100,000 distinct CDR3 sequences, less than 55% of them detected once, and roughly 70% sits in the top ten. With V trimmed by 3 bases and J by 3 bases, 11 bases remained unmatched. Germline V lookup: CDR1 SGHKS, CDR2 YYEKEE (reference sequence). The CDR3 loop spans 17 amino acids. The chain joins TRBV5-5 to TRBJ2-1; 8 bases are shared with TRBD2. Sequenced here: CD8+ T cells from cultured PBMCs, sampled from culture after CMV antigen stimulation. This clonotype was sampled from a human donor in good health (CMV status not recorded). Some clones in this sample may be carry-over from other donors' samples. The CDR3 reads CASSSGRSGVIYNEQFF. CDR3 coding DNA: TGTGCCAGCAGCTCAGGGCGTAGCGGGGTGATCTACAATGAGCAGTTCTTC. Drawing the rest from reference TRBV5-5 and TRBJ2-1, the complete variable domain is DAGVTQSPTHLIKTRGQQVTLRCSPISGHKSVSWYQQVLGQGPQFIFQYYEKEERGRGNFPDRFSARQFPNYSSELNVNALLLGDSALYLCASSSGRSGVIYNEQFFGPGTRLTVL.